This T cell receptor (beta chain) was obtained from a study of shared clonotypes between healthy human individuals. The CDR3 totals 14 residues. V was clipped by 4 bases and J by 2 bases; unmatched bases: 4. Germline loops: CDR1 ENHRY, CDR2 SYGVKD. CD8 cells classed as naive were CD45RO-negative and positively selected for CCR7, excluding terminally differentiated effector memory CD45RA+ cells. Note on this clone: The antigen is undetermined.

At a deep level, the assay was run. Over several immunoSEQ plates, each subset's genomic DNA was distributed in even portions. Authors' data handling: Filtering differed because ImmunoSEQ produced junction-only sequences that carried no quality scores. TCRdb keeps only in-frame clones here, not all; method: immunoSEQ multiplex PCR. V and J calls and clone size are those listed in that table; D and trimming were worked out from the DNA. Among approximately 720,000 clones listed, around 92% were seen once. Study outcomes and limitations: Having only a few donors restricted how much genetic and exposure-history diversity was captured.

This clonotype originated in a young man in good health. The rearrangement joins TRBV10-3 to TRBJ2-7; 8 nucleotides agree with TRBD1. Sequencing used naive CD8+ T cells sorted from blood. CDR3 region: CAISAGGGTYEQYF. The CDR3 nucleotides are TGTGCCATCAGTGCAGGGGGCGGCACCTACGAGCAGTACTTC.